This TCR beta chain appears in the sequencing data of a study of beta chain features in type 1 diabetes (dated by TCRdb to between 2017 and 2018). In the study overall: No differences in mean age, gender distribution, total cell number or subset yield were found between patients and healthy donors. The study compared TCRB repertoires of sorted circulating CD4+ T cell subsets between recently diagnosed type 1 diabetes patients and matched healthy donors. A total of 90 million to 140 million sorted cells were examined across all samples, and RNA yield correlated strongly with the number of cells per subset. Naive and central memory subsets were obtained from all 30 or so donors, but regulatory and stem cell-like memory subsets were isolated from only 8 patients and roughly eight healthy donors.

This clone turned up a few times. Its antigen is not yet known. Base qualities are not at hand, and no much larger clone is one base apart. Each donor gave one peripheral blood draw, about 110 mL on average, collected into heparinised tubes. A BD FACSAria II was used to sort naive, central memory, regulatory and stem cell-like memory CD4+ T cells with a panel that included CD45RO, CCR7, CD25, CD127, CD95 and CD27. All sorted populations exceeded 95% purity. PBMCs were separated immediately by Lymphoprep density gradient centrifugation and were stained directly, without being cultured. To minimize batch effects, samples were stained and sorted in pairs, one healthy donor with one patient per experiment. The High Capacity cDNA Reverse Transcription Kit was used to reverse transcribe all of the isolated RNA, meaning that expressed TCRB transcripts were what got sequenced. Naive, central memory and regulatory T cell samples underwent deep immunoSEQ sequencing, averaging roughly 3.4 million total reads per sample. Sorted cells were lysed in RLT buffer and RNA was extracted with DNase-treated RNeasy Micro or Mini kits, depending on cell number. Each cell subset was processed separately to prevent cross-contamination, with patient and healthy donor samples processed together. The immunoSEQ multiplex PCR was used to amplify TCRB sequences from cDNA, yielding 87-bp fragments that span the CDR3 region. The amplicons were sequenced using the Illumina HiSeq platform. The published analysis was carried out like this. Synthetic template baselines were used to correct PCR bias computationally, reads within Hamming distance 2 were collapsed together, and singletons that could not be merged were discarded. Reads were aligned against IMGT to assign V, D and J genes, CDR3 length and insertions or deletions at six rearrangement sites. Within each subset, clonotype counts were normalized to sorted cell number, after which true diversity and Gini coefficients were computed with the tcR R package. The overlap coefficient, calculated on TCRB nucleotide sequences, was used to measure repertoire sharing. Out-of-frame TCRB sequences from naive cells were analyzed to stand in for the pre-selection repertoire. TCRdb mirrors the immuneACCESS table, restricted to in-frame sequences. Some clones are absent from its copies; in checked studies, under half trace to an unresolved V gene, and the reason for the others is unknown. V and J calls and clone size are given by that table; D and trimming were obtained from the DNA. This sample has 860,000 or so clones in its table, and about a sixth of those were observed once. The ten largest clonotypes hold 0.023% of the sample.

CDR1 and CDR2, per the germline V gene, are SNHLY and FYNNEI. Inclusive of the bounding cysteine and phenylalanine, the CDR3 is 17 residues long. Only the CDR3 portion is preserved as DNA: 51 bases, with reading frame beginning at the first base. Ends trimmed: V by 5 bases, J by 4 bases; bases unmatched to a gene: 9. Points the paper makes about the study in general: The naive, central memory and regulatory TCRB repertoires appeared to resemble one another more closely among patients than among healthy donors. Because small numbers of individuals were included in the HLA sub-analyses, any influence of HLA type on TCRB rearrangement was left unresolved. At VDJ recombination sites, patients with type 1 diabetes made fewer insertions and deleted more nucleotides, a pattern implying thymic rearrangement abnormalities. Because cDNA was sequenced instead of genomic DNA, activated cells with high expression could be over-represented, although the groups did not differ in activation or CD3 levels. Shorter templates might be favored by PCR, yet because patient and control samples were amplified and corrected together, any such skew would affect both groups equally. Type 1 diabetes patients showed a moderate but significant shortening of TCRB CDR3 length in all four CD4+ subsets.

This receptor was taken from a woman younger than 30 in good health. The material sequenced was naive CD4+ T cells from blood. What the cell subset or site label conveys for this sample: true naive CD4+ T cells. The chain is encoded by TRBV2 joined to TRBJ2-1, and TRBD2 aligns with 12 junction nucleotides. The CDR3 is CASSKRRTSGTYNEQFF. The sequenced DNA is TGTGCCAGCAGTAAACGTCGGACTAGCGGGACGTACAATGAGCAGTTCTTC.